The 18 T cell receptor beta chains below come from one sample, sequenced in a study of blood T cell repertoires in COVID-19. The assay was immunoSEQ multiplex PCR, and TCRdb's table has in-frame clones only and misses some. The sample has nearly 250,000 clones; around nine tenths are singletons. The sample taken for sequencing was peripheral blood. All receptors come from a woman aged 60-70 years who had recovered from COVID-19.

CDR3 sequence: CASSLWQDSLGYTF. CDR3 DNA sequence: TGTGCCAGCAGTTTGTGGCAGGACTCTCTTGGCTACACCTTC. V gene TRBV28 combines with J gene TRBJ1-2; D not resolved. V gave up 3 bases and J gave up 7 bases, with 15 bases separating them. The CDR3 contains 14 residues. CDR1 and CDR2 from the germline V gene are MDHEN and SYDVKM.

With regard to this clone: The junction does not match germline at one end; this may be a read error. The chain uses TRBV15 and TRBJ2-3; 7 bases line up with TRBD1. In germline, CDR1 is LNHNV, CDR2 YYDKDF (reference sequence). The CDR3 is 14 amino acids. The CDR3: CATRRGQGTDTQYF. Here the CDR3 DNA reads TGTGCCACCAGAAGAGGACAGGGCACAGATACGCAGTATTTT.

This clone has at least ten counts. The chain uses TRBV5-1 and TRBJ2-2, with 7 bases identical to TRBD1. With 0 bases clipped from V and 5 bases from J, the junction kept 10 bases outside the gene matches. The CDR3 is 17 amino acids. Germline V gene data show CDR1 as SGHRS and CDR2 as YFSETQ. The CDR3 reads CASSLAPGTERTGELFF. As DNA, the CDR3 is TGCGCCAGCAGCTTGGCCCCCGGGACAGAGAGGACCGGGGAGCTGTTTTTT.

CDR3 amino acids: CASTRYTQYF. The CDR3 DNA sequence: TGTGCCAGCACCCGGTATACGCAGTATTTT. This chain joins TRBV7-2 and TRBJ2-3, with D unclear. The CDR3 totals 10 residues. CDR1 is SGHTA, CDR2 FQGNSA, per germline. Deletions cut 7 bases from V and 7 bases from J, with 6 bases between. The full variable domain, completed using reference TRBV7-2 and TRBJ2-3, is GAGVSQSPSNKVTEKGKDVELRCDPISGHTALYWYRQSLGQGLEFLIYFQGNSAPDKSGLPSDRFSAERTGGSVSTLTIQRTQQEDSAVYLCASTRYTQYFGPGTRLTVL.

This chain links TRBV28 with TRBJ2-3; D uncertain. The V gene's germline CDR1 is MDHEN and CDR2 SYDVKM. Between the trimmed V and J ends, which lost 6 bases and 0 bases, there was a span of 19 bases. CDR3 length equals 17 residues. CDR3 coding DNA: TGTGCCAGCAGCCCAAGAGGAGACCCAGCTAGCACAGATACGCAGTATTTT. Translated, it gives CASSPRGDPASTDTQYF.

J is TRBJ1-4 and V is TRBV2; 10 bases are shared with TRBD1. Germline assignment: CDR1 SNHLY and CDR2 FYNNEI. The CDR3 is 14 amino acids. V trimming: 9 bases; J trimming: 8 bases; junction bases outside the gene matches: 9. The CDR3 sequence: CASNRQGATEKLFF. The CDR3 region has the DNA TGTGCCAGTAACCGACAGGGGGCAACAGAAAAACTGTTTTTT. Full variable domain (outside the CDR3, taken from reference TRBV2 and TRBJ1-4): EPEVTQTPSHQVTQMGQEVILRCVPISNHLYFYWYRQILGQKVEFLVSFYNNEISEKSEIFDDQFSVERPDGSNFTLKIRSTKLEDSAMYFCASNRQGATEKLFFGSGTQLSVL.

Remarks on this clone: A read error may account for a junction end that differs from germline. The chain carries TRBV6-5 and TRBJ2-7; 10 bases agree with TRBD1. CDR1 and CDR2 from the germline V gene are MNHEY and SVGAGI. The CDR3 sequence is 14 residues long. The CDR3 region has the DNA TGTACCAGCAGTTACTCAGGGACAGGGGTCGAGCAGTACTTC. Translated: CTSSYSGTGVEQYF.

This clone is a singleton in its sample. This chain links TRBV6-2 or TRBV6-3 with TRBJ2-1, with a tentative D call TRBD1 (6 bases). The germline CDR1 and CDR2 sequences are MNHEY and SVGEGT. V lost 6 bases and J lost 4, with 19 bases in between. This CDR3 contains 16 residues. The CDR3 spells CASSPIEGQTYNEQFF. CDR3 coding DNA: TGTGCCAGCAGCCCAATCGAAGGACAGACTTACAATGAGCAGTTCTTC.

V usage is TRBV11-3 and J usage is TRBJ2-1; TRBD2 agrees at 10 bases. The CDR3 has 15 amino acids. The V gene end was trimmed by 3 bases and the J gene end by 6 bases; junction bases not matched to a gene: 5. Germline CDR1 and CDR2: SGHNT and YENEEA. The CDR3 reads CASSFRSGGANEQFF. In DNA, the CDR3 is TGTGCCAGCAGCTTTAGAAGCGGGGGGGCCAATGAGCAGTTCTTC.

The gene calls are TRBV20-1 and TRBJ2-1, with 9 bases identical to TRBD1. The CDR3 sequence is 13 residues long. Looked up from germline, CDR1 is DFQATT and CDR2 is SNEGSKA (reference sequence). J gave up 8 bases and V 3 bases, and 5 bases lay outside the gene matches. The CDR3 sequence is CSASGTGRYEQFF. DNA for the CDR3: TGCAGTGCTAGTGGGACAGGGCGTTATGAGCAGTTCTTC.

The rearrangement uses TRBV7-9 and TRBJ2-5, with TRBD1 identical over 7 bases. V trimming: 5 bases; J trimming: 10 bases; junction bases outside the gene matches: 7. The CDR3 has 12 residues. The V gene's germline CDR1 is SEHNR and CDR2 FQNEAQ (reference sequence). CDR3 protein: CASSREDRNQYF. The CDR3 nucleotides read TGTGCCAGCAGCCGAGAGGACAGGAACCAGTACTTC.

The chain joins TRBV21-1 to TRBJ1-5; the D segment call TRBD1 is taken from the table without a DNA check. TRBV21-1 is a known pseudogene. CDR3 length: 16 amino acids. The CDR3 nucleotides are TGTGCCAGCAGCAAAGTCCAGGAAGATTGCAATCAGCCCCAGCATTTT. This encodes CASSKVQEDCNQPQHF.

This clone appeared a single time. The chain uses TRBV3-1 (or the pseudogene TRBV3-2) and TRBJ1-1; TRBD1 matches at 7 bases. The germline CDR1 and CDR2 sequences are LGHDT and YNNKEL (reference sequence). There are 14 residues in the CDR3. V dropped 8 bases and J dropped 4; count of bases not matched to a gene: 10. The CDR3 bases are TGTGCCAGCGGGTCTGCTTACAGGGGCACTGAAGCTTTCTTT. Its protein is CASGSAYRGTEAFF.

The DNA of the CDR3 is TGTGCCAGCAGTGGCTGGAGGGTCGAGCAGTACTTC. This sequence encodes CASSGWRVEQYF. The chain links TRBV25-1 to TRBJ2-7; D may be TRBD2 (6 bases). Germline V gene data show CDR1 as MGHDK and CDR2 as SYGVNS. The CDR3 length is 12 residues. V lost 4 bases, J lost 6 bases, and 10 bases lay in between.

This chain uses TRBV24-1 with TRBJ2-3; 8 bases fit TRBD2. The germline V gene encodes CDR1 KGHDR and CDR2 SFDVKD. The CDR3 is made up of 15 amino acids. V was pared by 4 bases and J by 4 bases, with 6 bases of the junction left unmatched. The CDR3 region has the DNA TGTGCCACCAGTGACGTAGCGGGAACGGCAGATACGCAGTATTTT. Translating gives CATSDVAGTADTQYF.

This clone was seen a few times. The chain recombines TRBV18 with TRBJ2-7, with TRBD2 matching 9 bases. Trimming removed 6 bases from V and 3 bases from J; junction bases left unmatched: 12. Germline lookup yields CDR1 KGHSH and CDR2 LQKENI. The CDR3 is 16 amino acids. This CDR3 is CASSPFATSGVYEQYF. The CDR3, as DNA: TGTGCCAGCTCCCCTTTTGCGACTAGCGGAGTCTACGAGCAGTACTTC.

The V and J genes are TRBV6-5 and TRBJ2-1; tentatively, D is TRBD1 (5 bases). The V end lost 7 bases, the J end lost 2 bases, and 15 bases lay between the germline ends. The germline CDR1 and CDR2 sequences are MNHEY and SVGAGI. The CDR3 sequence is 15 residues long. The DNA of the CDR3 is TGTGCCAGCAAAACCGGACACCTTACCTACAATGAGCAGTTCTTC. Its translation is CASKTGHLTYNEQFF.

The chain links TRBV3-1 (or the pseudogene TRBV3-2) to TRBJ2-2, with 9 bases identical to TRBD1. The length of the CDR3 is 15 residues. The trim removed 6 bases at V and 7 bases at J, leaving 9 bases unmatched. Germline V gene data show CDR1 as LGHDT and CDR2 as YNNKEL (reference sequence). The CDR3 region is CASSRRDRASGELFF. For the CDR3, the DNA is TGTGCCAGCAGTCGACGGGACAGGGCGAGCGGGGAGCTGTTTTTT.